A single sample gave rise to the 12 T cell receptor beta chains below, sequenced in a study of neurological immune-mediated disorders. TCRdb re-called the 5' RACE reads with MiXCR, one entry per CDR3 protein. The sample has roughly 62,000 distinct CDR3 sequences, roughly 3.5% seen once. What was sequenced was PBMCs. These receptors were obtained from a woman in her 50s with multiple sclerosis.

In this sample, this clonotype turned up many times. The V gene is TRBV9, the J gene TRBJ1-1; perhaps TRBD1 as D (5 bases). Between the trimmed V and J ends, which lost 0 bases and 1 base, there was a span of 7 bases. This CDR3 has 14 amino acids. Germline CDR1 reads SGDLS; CDR2 reads YYNGEE. For the CDR3, the DNA is TGTGCCAGCAGCGTAGTTGGGGGGAACACTGAAGCTTTCTTT. It encodes CASSVVGGNTEAFF.

The chain uses TRBV6-1 and TRBJ1-1; D ambiguous. With 8 bases removed from V and 7 bases from J, the gap between germline ends came to 20 bases. Germline CDR1 MNHNS, CDR2 SASEGT. The CDR3 is 14 residues long. This CDR3 reads CASRLDRAWGEAFF. The CDR3 nucleotides are TGTGCCAGCCGACTGGACCGGGCATGGGGTGAAGCTTTCTTT.

The V gene is TRBV18, the J gene TRBJ1-2, with D possibly matching TRBD1 (6 bases). Germline V gene sequence: CDR1 KGHSH, CDR2 LQKENI. The CDR3 runs to 13 residues. V was cut by 3 bases and J by 8 bases, with 13 bases left in between. CDR3 sequence reads: CASSPSGEGGYTF. In DNA form, the CDR3 reads TGTGCCAGCTCACCGTCAGGGGAAGGGGGCTACACCTTC.

This clonotype was observed many times. CDR3 coding DNA: TGCAGTGCTAGAATGGGACAGGGGGGATCCTACGAGCAGTACTTC. This gives the protein CSARMGQGGSYEQYF. The chain combines TRBV20-1 with TRBJ2-7; 11 nucleotides line up with TRBD1. CDR1 is DFQATT, CDR2 SNEGSKA, per germline (reference sequence). J gave up 1 base and V 2 bases, and 4 bases lay outside the gene matches. The CDR3 is made up of 15 amino acids.

In its sample, this clonotype was seen a few times. Just one base apart from a much larger clone, this may be a read error. The chain links TRBV5-1 to TRBJ1-1, with D unresolved. Germline V CDR1 and CDR2: SGHRS, YFSETQ. Trimming took 1 base from V and 8 from J, leaving 18 bases between them. CDR3 size: 15 residues. For the CDR3, the DNA is TGCGCCAGCAGCTTGACTCTGGAAGTAATGGGAGAAGCTTTCTTT. This sequence encodes CASSLTLEVMGEAFF.

This clonotype was picked up many times. The V gene is TRBV20-1, the J gene TRBJ2-7, with D perhaps matching TRBD1 (6 bases). From germline, CDR1 is DFQATT and CDR2 SNEGSKA (reference sequence). Trimming stripped 3 bases from V and 6 bases from J, with 12 bases between. The CDR3 totals 12 residues. The CDR3 reads CSASPGQSEQYF. The CDR3 DNA sequence: TGCAGTGCTAGCCCGGGACAATCCGAGCAGTACTTC.

This clonotype was seen many times. A junction boundary mismatches the germline segment, possibly from a read error. V is TRBV30 and J is TRBJ1-5; D remains ambiguous. The CDR3 sequence is 13 residues long. The germline CDR1 and CDR2 sequences are GTSNPN and SVGIG (reference sequence). The CDR3 protein is CAWSPGDLQPQNF. As DNA, the CDR3 is TGTGCCTGGAGCCCCGGGGATCTCCAGCCCCAGAATTTT.

This clonotype appeared many times. V usage is TRBV6-6 and J usage is TRBJ1-3; D remains ambiguous. The ends were cut back, 5 bases at V and 0 bases at J, with 11 bases in the middle. Germline V lookup: CDR1 MNHNY, CDR2 SVGAGI (reference sequence). The CDR3 is 15 residues long. CDR3 nucleotides: TGTGCCAGCAGTGATGTGCAGTCCTCTGGAAACACCATATATTTT. It specifies CASSDVQSSGNTIYF.

This clonotype was seen repeatedly, ten times or more. The CDR3 sequence is CSASHSYFRTDTQYF. In nucleotides, the CDR3 is TGCAGTGCTAGCCACAGCTACTTCCGCACAGATACGCAGTATTTT. The rearrangement links TRBV20-1 to TRBJ2-3; D not resolved. In germline, CDR1 is DFQATT, CDR2 SNEGSKA (reference sequence). The V gene lost 3 bases and the J gene lost 1 base, with 14 bases spanning the gap. CDR3 size: 15 residues.

About this clonotype itself: This sequence may be a read error, since a much larger clone differs from it by one base. The V and J genes are TRBV15 and TRBJ2-7; no definite D call. Germline CDR1 is LNHNV and CDR2 is YYDKDF (reference sequence). With 8 bases removed from V and 7 bases from J, the gap between germline ends came to 15 bases. This CDR3 region has 12 residues. This chain's CDR3 is CATAMGPEEQYF. Written as DNA, the CDR3 is TGTGCCACCGCGATGGGTCCCGAAGAGCAGTACTTC. Drawing the rest from reference TRBV15 and TRBJ2-7, the complete variable domain is DAMVIQNPRYQVTQFGKPVTLSCSQTLNHNVMYWYQQKSSQAPKLLFHYYDKDFNNEADTPDNFQSRRPNTSFCFLDIRSPGLGDTAMYLCATAMGPEEQYFGPGTRLTVT.

This clonotype was detected ten times or more. The chain uses TRBV27 and TRBJ2-1; 7 bases are a match to TRBD2. The V gene's germline CDR1 is MNHEY and CDR2 SMNVEV (reference sequence). Unmatched junction bases numbered 8, after V lost 2 bases and J lost 4 bases. The CDR3 contains 16 residues. CDR3 loop: CASSLGGRASYNEQFF. CDR3 nucleotide sequence: TGTGCCAGCAGTTTAGGGGGGAGGGCCTCTTACAATGAGCAGTTCTTC.

This clonotype appeared many times. The chain is built from TRBV5-8 and TRBJ1-6; a weak D match, TRBD1 (6 bases). With 4 bases removed from V and 10 bases from J, the gap between germline ends came to 18 bases. CDR1 is SGHTS and CDR2 is YDEGEE in the germline V gene. The CDR3 runs to 15 residues. The CDR3 loop is CASSRSGTSNSPLHF. CDR3 nucleotide sequence: TGTGCCAGCAGCCGATCCGGGACAAGTAACTCACCCCTCCACTTT.